This record concerns one T cell receptor (beta chain) sequence. Its antigen remains unidentified. The source of the sample is a study of shared clonotypes between healthy human individuals. Overall study findings and caveats: Blood alone was sampled, and tissue repertoires likely differ.

V was pared by 4 bases and J by 3 bases, with 7 bases of the junction left unmatched. The CDR3 has 15 residues. The germline CDR1 and CDR2 sequences are SGHKS and YYEKEE (reference sequence). The study drew all its donors from Caucasian adults living in Nashville, Tennessee. A CD45RA+ naive subset and a CD45RA-negative memory subset were split from CD4+ cells. Researchers divided each subset's genomic DNA evenly across several immunoSEQ plates. The repertoire was sequenced with immunoSEQ multiplex PCR; TCRdb's copy has only in-frame clones and lacks some. Found here are under 850,000 clones, just under 75% of them singletons; the top ten hold about 1.7%.

This receptor was taken from a woman aged 25 to 45 in good health. Sequenced sample: memory CD4+ T cells sorted from blood. Subset given: CD45RA-negative fraction. The chain has TRBV5-5 and TRBJ2-5; 9 bases are shared with TRBD2. This CDR3 reads CASSPFASGKETQYF. The CDR3 nucleotides are TGTGCCAGCAGCCCCTTTGCTAGCGGGAAAGAGACCCAGTACTTC. Combining the CDR3 with reference TRBV5-5 and TRBJ2-5 gives the whole variable domain DAGVTQSPTHLIKTRGQQVTLRCSPISGHKSVSWYQQVLGQGPQFIFQYYEKEERGRGNFPDRFSARQFPNYSSELNVNALLLGDSALYLCASSPFASGKETQYFGPGTRLLVL.